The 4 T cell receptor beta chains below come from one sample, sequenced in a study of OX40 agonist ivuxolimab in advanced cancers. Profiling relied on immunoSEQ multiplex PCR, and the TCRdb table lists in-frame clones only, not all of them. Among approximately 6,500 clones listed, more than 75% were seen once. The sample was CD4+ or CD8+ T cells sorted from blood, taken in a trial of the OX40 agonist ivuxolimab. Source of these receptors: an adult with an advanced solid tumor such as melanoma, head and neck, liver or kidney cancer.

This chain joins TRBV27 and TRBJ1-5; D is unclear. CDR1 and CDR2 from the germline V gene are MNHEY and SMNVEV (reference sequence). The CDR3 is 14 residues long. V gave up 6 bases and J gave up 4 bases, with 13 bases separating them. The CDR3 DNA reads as TGTGCCAGCAGCCAAAAGGCATCAAATCAGCCCCAGCATTTT. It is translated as CASSQKASNQPQHF.

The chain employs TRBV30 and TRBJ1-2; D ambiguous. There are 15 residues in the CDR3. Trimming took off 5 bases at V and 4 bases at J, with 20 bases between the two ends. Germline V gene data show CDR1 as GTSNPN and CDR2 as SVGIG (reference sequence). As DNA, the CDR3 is TGTGCCTGGTGGGGAAGTTATAGAAAGACCTATGGCTACACCTTC. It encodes CAWWGSYRKTYGYTF.

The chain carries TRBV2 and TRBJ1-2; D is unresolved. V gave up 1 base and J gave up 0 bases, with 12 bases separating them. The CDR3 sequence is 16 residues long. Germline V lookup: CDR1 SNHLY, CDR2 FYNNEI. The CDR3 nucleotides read TGTGCCAGCAGTGAAGGGTCAGCTCCAGCTAACTATGGCTACACCTTC. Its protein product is CASSEGSAPANYGYTF.

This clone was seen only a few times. CDR3 nucleotide sequence: TGTGCCAGCAATTCACGGGACTTACAAGAGACCCAGTACTTC. Its translation is CASNSRDLQETQYF. This chain links TRBV6-6 with TRBJ2-5; TRBD2 might be the D (6 bases). From germline, CDR1 is MNHNY and CDR2 SVGAGI (reference sequence). CDR3 length equals 14 residues. V lost 7 bases, J lost 2 bases, and 14 bases lay in between.